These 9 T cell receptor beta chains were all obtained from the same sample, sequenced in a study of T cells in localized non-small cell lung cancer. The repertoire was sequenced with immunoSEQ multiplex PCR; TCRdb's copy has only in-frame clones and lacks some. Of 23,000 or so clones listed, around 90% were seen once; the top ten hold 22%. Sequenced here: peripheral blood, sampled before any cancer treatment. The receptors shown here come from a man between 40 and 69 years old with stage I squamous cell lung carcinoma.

The CDR3 loop reads CASSPTADRFGGELFF. The CDR3 DNA is TGTGCCAGCAGCCCAACCGCGGACAGGTTTGGCGGGGAGCTGTTTTTT. The chain combines TRBV9 with TRBJ2-2; the match to TRBD1 covers 7 bases. There are 16 residues in the CDR3. With 4 bases clipped from V and 7 bases from J, the junction kept 13 bases outside the gene matches. Per germline, CDR1 SGDLS and CDR2 YYNGEE.

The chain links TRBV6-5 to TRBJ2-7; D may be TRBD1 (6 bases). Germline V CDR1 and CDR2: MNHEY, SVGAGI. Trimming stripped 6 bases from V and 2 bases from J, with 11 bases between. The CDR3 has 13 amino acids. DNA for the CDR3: TGTGCCAGCAGCTCCGACAGGACCTACGAGCAGTACTTC. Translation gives CASSSDRTYEQYF.

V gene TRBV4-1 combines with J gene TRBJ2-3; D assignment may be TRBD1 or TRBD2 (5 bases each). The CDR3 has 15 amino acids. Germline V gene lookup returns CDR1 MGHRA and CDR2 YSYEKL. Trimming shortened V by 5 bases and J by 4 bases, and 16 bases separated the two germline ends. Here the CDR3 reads CASSLRGAPADTQYF. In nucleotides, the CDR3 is TGCGCCAGCAGCTTACGGGGCGCTCCGGCAGATACGCAGTATTTT.

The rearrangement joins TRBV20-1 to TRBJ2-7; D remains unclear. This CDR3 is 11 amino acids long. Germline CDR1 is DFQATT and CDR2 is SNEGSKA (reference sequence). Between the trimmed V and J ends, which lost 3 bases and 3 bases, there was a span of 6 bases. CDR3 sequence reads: CSASGHYEQYF. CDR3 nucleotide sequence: TGCAGTGCTAGTGGGCACTACGAGCAGTACTTC.

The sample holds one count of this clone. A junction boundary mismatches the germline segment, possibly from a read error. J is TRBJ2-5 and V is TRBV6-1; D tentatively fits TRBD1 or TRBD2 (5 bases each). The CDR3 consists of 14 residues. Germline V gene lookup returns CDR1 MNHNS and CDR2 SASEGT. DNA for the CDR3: TGTGCCGGCAGTGAAGGGGTCGGGGAGGAGACCCAGTACTTC. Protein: CAGSEGVGEETQYF.

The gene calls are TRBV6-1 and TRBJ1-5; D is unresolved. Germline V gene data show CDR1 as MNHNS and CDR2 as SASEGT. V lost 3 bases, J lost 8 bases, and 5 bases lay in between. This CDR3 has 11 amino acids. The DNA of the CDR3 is TGTGCCAGCAGTGACTCGGAGCCCCAGCATTTT. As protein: CASSDSEPQHF.

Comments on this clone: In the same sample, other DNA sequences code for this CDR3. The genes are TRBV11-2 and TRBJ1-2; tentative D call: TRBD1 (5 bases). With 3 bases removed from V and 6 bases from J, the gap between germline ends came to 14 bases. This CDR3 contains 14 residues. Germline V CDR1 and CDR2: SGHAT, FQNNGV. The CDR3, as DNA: TGTGCCAGCAGCTTGGGGACCCGAGGGGATGGCTACACCTTC. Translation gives CASSLGTRGDGYTF.

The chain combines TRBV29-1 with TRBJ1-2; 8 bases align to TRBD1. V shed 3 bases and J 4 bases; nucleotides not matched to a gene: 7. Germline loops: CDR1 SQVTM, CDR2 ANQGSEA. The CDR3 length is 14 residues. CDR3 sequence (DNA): TGCAGCGTTGACAGGGGGCGTTCCGGCTATGGCTACACCTTC. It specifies CSVDRGRSGYGYTF. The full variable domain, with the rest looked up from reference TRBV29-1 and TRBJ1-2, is SAVISQKPSRDICQRGTSLTIQCQVDSQVTMMFWYRQQPGQSLTLIATANQGSEATYESGFVIDKFPISRPNLTFSTLTVSNMSPEDSSIYLCSVDRGRSGYGYTFGSGTRLTVV.

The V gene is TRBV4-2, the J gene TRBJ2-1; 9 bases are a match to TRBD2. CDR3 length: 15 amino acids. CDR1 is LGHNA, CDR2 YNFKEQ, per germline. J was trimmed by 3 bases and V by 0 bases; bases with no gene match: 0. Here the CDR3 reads CASSQERGGYNEQFF. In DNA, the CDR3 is TGTGCCAGCAGCCAAGAGCGGGGGGGCTACAATGAGCAGTTCTTC.